This passage covers 25 T cell receptor beta chains from one sample sequenced in a study of T cell responses to AZD1222 COVID-19 vaccine. The data were produced by immunoSEQ multiplex PCR, yet TCRdb's version contains in-frame clones alone and is incomplete. Altogether some 110,000 clones are present, around 92% being singletons, with the ten largest covering 2.5% to 3.5%. The sample consisted of peripheral blood, taken on day 0 of AZD1222 vaccination. Receptor source: an adult in good health.

This rearrangement joins TRBV28 to TRBJ1-1; D unresolved. This CDR3 is built from 12 residues. V lost 3 bases and J 11 bases, leaving 13 bases between the germline ends. CDR1 and CDR2 from the germline V gene are MDHEN and SYDVKM. The CDR3 coding sequence is TGTGCCAGCAGTTTTCGCGCATCTTGGGCTTTCTTT. Amino acids: CASSFRASWAFF.

This clone was detected only once. The chain has TRBV2 and TRBJ1-5; D not certain. CDR3 size: 9 residues. CDR1 is SNHLY, CDR2 FYNNEI, per germline. V shed 10 bases and J shed 7 bases, with 5 bases lying between them. The CDR3 DNA reads as TGTGCCACAGGACAGCCCCAGCATTTT. Protein sequence: CATGQPQHF.

The DNA for the CDR3 is TGTGCCACCAGCAGAGCATGGGACAGCCTAGAAAACACTGAAGCTTTCTTT. The encoded protein is CATSRAWDSLENTEAFF. The chain carries TRBV15 and TRBJ1-1, with TRBD1 matching 7 bases. CDR1 and CDR2 (germline): LNHNV, YYDKDF (reference sequence). The CDR3 contains 17 residues. V was pared by 1 base and J by 2 bases, with 10 bases of the junction left unmatched.

The J gene is TRBJ1-1, the V gene TRBV27, with D uncertain. Germline V gene sequence: CDR1 MNHEY, CDR2 SMNVEV (reference sequence). This CDR3 region has 14 residues. Trimming pared 6 bases from V and 0 bases from J, leaving 11 bases between. The CDR3 DNA follows: TGTGCCAGCAGGGACCTAGTGGTGAACACTGAAGCTTTCTTT. Residues: CASRDLVVNTEAFF.

V and J are TRBV7-3 and TRBJ1-2; a possible D gene is TRBD1 (6 bases). CDR1 and CDR2 from the germline V gene are SGHTA and FQGTGA. With 5 bases removed from V and 8 bases from J, the gap between germline ends came to 15 bases. This CDR3 region has 13 residues. The CDR3 reads CASSPGTRGGYTF. The DNA for the CDR3 is TGTGCCAGCAGCCCTGGGACAAGAGGAGGCTACACCTTC.

The V and J genes are TRBV7-3 and TRBJ2-2; no reliable D call. Trimming removed 4 bases at V and 4 bases at J, with 10 bases between. Germline lookup yields CDR1 SGHTA and CDR2 FQGTGA. The CDR3 has 14 residues. This CDR3 reads CASSSDPSTGELFF. The CDR3 DNA reads TGTGCCAGCAGCTCGGACCCATCCACCGGGGAGCTGTTTTTT.

V is TRBV3-1 (or the pseudogene TRBV3-2) and J is TRBJ1-6; D remains ambiguous. This CDR3 region has 14 residues. The germline V and J ends were trimmed by 0 bases and 9 bases, with 9 bases remaining between them. Per germline, CDR1 LGHDT and CDR2 YNNKEL (reference sequence). CDR3 region: CASSQEMGISPLHF. Here the CDR3 DNA reads TGTGCCAGCAGCCAAGAGATGGGTATTTCACCCCTCCACTTT.

The chain employs TRBV30 and TRBJ1-5; 9 bases are a match to TRBD1. This CDR3 has 14 amino acids. Germline CDR1 is GTSNPN and CDR2 is SVGIG (reference sequence). V shed 1 base, J shed 7 bases, and the junction held 5 bases outside the gene matches. CDR3 DNA sequence: TGTGCCTGGAGTGAGGACAGGGGAAACCAGCCCCAGCATTTT. Translating gives CAWSEDRGNQPQHF.

The chain joins TRBV20-1 to TRBJ2-3; D not resolved. This CDR3 has 11 amino acids. V was pared by 1 base and J by 6 bases, with 5 bases between. CDR1 DFQATT and CDR2 SNEGSKA come from the germline V gene (reference sequence). CDR3 loop: CSARGLDTQYF. The CDR3 DNA reads TGCAGTGCTAGAGGACTCGATACGCAGTATTTT.

CDR3 bases: TGTGCCAGAACCCGTCCCGTCAGAACCTACGAGCAGTACTTC. Translating it yields CARTRPVRTYEQYF. This chain links TRBV19 with TRBJ2-7; D is unresolved. Germline CDR1 and CDR2: LNHDA and SQIVND (reference sequence). Between the trimmed V and J ends, which lost 9 bases and 2 bases, there was a span of 17 bases. CDR3 length equals 14 residues.

The gene calls are TRBV7-8 and TRBJ1-2; no firm D call. Germline V gene data show CDR1 as SGHVS and CDR2 as FQNEAQ. This CDR3 has 12 residues. V lost 5 bases, J lost 6 bases, and 10 bases lay in between. CDR3 sequence (DNA): TGTGCCAGCAGCCGTCTATGGGATGGCTACACCTTC. It yields the protein CASSRLWDGYTF.

The chain links TRBV4-2 to TRBJ2-7; D is possibly TRBD1 (7 bases). Trimming cost V 4 bases and J 6 bases, with 19 bases left between them. CDR3 length: 15 residues. In germline, CDR1 is LGHNA, CDR2 YNFKEQ. This CDR3 reads CASSPWRGLVGEQYF. The CDR3 bases are TGTGCCAGCAGCCCGTGGAGGGGGCTAGTTGGCGAGCAGTACTTC.

In its sample, this clone ranks as medium-sized. The chain combines TRBV29-1 with TRBJ1-1; 7 bases line up with TRBD1. V shed 6 bases, J shed 4 bases, and the junction held 8 bases outside the gene matches. The germline V gene encodes CDR1 SQVTM and CDR2 ANQGSEA. This CDR3 region has 13 residues. CDR3 DNA: TGCAGCGTCTCTGGGACAGATCTCACTGAAGCTTTCTTT. Amino acids: CSVSGTDLTEAFF.

This clone was found once. This chain links TRBV12-3 or TRBV12-4 with TRBJ2-7; D is perhaps TRBD1 (6 bases). Trimming shortened V by 7 bases and J by 5 bases, and 15 bases separated the two germline ends. The CDR3 extends over 13 amino acids. The CDR3: CASIAVPGDEQYF. The CDR3 DNA reads TGTGCCAGCATTGCGGTACCAGGGGACGAGCAGTACTTC.

The CDR3: CASSLGAGSHQPQHF. The CDR3 coding sequence is TGTGCCAGCAGCTTAGGGGCAGGGTCCCATCAGCCCCAGCATTTT. The genes are TRBV11-2 and TRBJ1-5; D may be TRBD1 (5 bases). Trimming cost V 1 base and J 5 bases, with 12 bases left between them. Germline V gene lookup returns CDR1 SGHAT and CDR2 FQNNGV. The CDR3 has 15 residues.

The chain employs TRBV18 and TRBJ2-7; D may be TRBD2 (6 bases). CDR1 is KGHSH, CDR2 LQKENI, per germline. The V end lost 0 bases, the J end lost 7 bases, and 10 bases lay between the germline ends. The CDR3 has 13 residues. This CDR3 reads CASSPPVGGEQYF. CDR3 sequence (DNA): TGTGCCAGCTCACCACCGGTTGGGGGGGAGCAGTACTTC.

The V and J genes are TRBV4-1 and TRBJ1-5, with D uncertain. From germline, CDR1 is MGHRA and CDR2 YSYEKL. V was clipped by 1 base and J by 5 bases, with 12 bases between them. The CDR3 has 15 amino acids. The CDR3 bases are TGCGCCAGCAGCCAAGGAGCCCCGGCGGATCAGCCCCAGCATTTT. It specifies CASSQGAPADQPQHF.

The rearrangement joins TRBV6-5 to TRBJ1-4; D gene uncertain. Germline V gives CDR1 MNHEY, CDR2 SVGAGI. With 0 bases removed from V and 7 bases from J, the gap between germline ends came to 15 bases. This CDR3 region has 16 residues. The CDR3 nucleotides read TGTGCCAGCAGTTACTCAATCAGGCCCTTCGGTGAAAAACTGTTTTTT. Translating it yields CASSYSIRPFGEKLFF.

J is TRBJ1-1 and V is TRBV28; D may be TRBD1 (5 bases). Trimming left V 3 bases short and J 7 bases short, with 18 bases between. The V gene's germline CDR1 is MDHEN and CDR2 SYDVKM. There are 15 residues in the CDR3. Here the CDR3 reads CASSLGLGGESEAFF. The CDR3 nucleotides read TGTGCCAGCAGTTTGGGATTGGGAGGGGAAAGTGAAGCTTTCTTT.

The CDR3 protein is CASRPPGNSNQPQHF. Here the CDR3 DNA reads TGTGCCAGCAGGCCCCCGGGGAATAGCAATCAGCCCCAGCATTTT. J is TRBJ1-5 and V is TRBV6-5; no clear D. The V gene's germline CDR1 is MNHEY and CDR2 SVGAGI. The V end lost 6 bases, the J end lost 0 bases, and 12 bases lay between the germline ends. The CDR3 is made up of 15 amino acids.

The chain carries TRBV13 and TRBJ2-3; 8 bases align to TRBD2. Trimming removed 5 bases from V and 3 bases from J; junction bases left unmatched: 13. This CDR3 spans 17 amino acids. From germline, CDR1 is PRHDT and CDR2 FYEKMQ (reference sequence). The CDR3 region is CASSPLSGTGTTDTQYF. In nucleotides, the CDR3 is TGTGCCAGCAGCCCCCTTAGCGGGACGGGAACAACAGATACGCAGTATTTT.

CDR3 residues: CASSSGQGNEQFF. The CDR3 DNA reads as TGTGCCAGCAGCTCGGGACAGGGGAATGAGCAGTTCTTC. The chain is built from TRBV7-3 and TRBJ2-1; 10 nucleotides agree with TRBD1. The CDR3 is 13 amino acids. Per germline, CDR1 SGHTA and CDR2 FQGTGA. With V trimmed by 4 bases and J by 7 bases, 1 base remained unmatched.

This clone appeared once. This rearrangement joins TRBV28 to TRBJ1-5, with 7 bases matching TRBD1. The V gene's germline CDR1 is MDHEN and CDR2 SYDVKM. V shed 5 bases, J shed 3 bases, and the junction held 13 bases outside the gene matches. The CDR3 covers 17 residues. CDR3 sequence reads: CASSPNQGVAYNQPQHF. The CDR3 region has the DNA TGTGCCAGCAGTCCGAATCAGGGGGTGGCCTACAATCAGCCCCAGCATTTT.

The chain uses TRBV7-8 and TRBJ2-7; TRBD1 agrees at 11 bases. The CDR3 runs 16 residues. CDR1 is SGHVS, CDR2 FQNEAQ, per germline. Trimming removed 5 bases from V and 4 bases from J; junction bases left unmatched: 10. The chain's CDR3 is CASSRRAGQGAYEQYF. CDR3 DNA: TGTGCCAGCAGCCGACGGGCAGGACAGGGGGCATACGAGCAGTACTTC. Variable domain in full (rest from reference TRBV7-8 and TRBJ2-7): GAGVSQSPRYKVAKRGQDVALRCDPISGHVSLFWYQQALGQGPEFLTYFQNEAQLDKSGLPSDRFFAERPEGSVSTLKIQRTQQEDSAVYLCASSRRAGQGAYEQYFGPGTRLTVT.

This chain connects TRBV5-4 to TRBJ2-3; D possibly corresponds to TRBD1 (6 bases). Per the germline V gene, CDR1 is SGHNT and CDR2 is YYREEE (reference sequence). The V and J ends lost 4 bases and 0 bases respectively, with 15 bases between them. The CDR3 sequence is 16 residues long. CDR3 nucleotides: TGTGCCAGCAGCCAGATTCGGGACACAAGCACAGATACGCAGTATTTT. It encodes CASSQIRDTSTDTQYF.